This T cell receptor beta chain was recovered during a study of T cells after yellow fever vaccination. At the level of the study: Those fractions that held only low numbers of cells were prepared using the SMART-Seq v4 Ultra Low Input RNA kit.

Only a few counts were recorded for this clonotype. Its antigen remains unidentified. The germline V gene encodes CDR1 LNHNV and CDR2 YYDKDF (reference sequence). Deletions cut 0 bases from V and 7 bases from J, with 16 bases between. This CDR3 is built from 17 residues. Study observations and caveats: It was a weaker secondary response, yet one that peaked faster, at day 5 versus 15. Reappearance after the booster was seen for most primary-vaccination clones, at 96% CD4 and around 90% CD8.

The study made its TCR cDNA through 5'RACE template switching. That step introduced a universal primer site along with UMIs. TCRdb re-analysed the 5' RACE reads in MiXCR, keeping a single row per CDR3 protein. The sample records around 330,000 distinct CDR3 sequences, roughly 3.5% being singletons. V is TRBV15 and J is TRBJ1-6, with a tentative D call TRBD1 (5 bases). The input for sequencing was PBMCs, taken on the day of the yellow fever booster vaccination. The sequence derives from a man between 18 and 35 years old who received the YFV17D yellow fever vaccine. CDR3 amino acids: CATSRERTGTANSPLHF. Here the CDR3 DNA reads TGTGCCACCAGCAGAGAACGAACCGGGACGGCAAATTCACCCCTCCACTTT.